The 15 T cell receptor beta chains given below trace back to one sample, sequenced in a study of blood T cell repertoires in COVID-19. Here immunoSEQ multiplex PCR was the method, and the copy in TCRdb shows in-frame clones only, minus some. The sample shows about 150,000 clones, approximately 73% of them seen only once. Sample: peripheral blood. Receptor source: a man aged 55 to 70 with acute or convalescent COVID-19.

V usage is TRBV5-1 and J usage is TRBJ2-1, with 8 bases aligning to TRBD1. This CDR3 is built from 13 residues. J lost 6 bases, V lost 5 bases, and 4 bases had no gene match. In germline, CDR1 is SGHRS, CDR2 YFSETQ. The CDR3 nucleotides are TGCGCCAGCAGGCTGACAGGGGCCAATGAGCAGTTCTTC. It specifies CASRLTGANEQFF.

The V gene is TRBV6-1, the J gene TRBJ2-1, with TRBD2 matching 7 bases. J gave up 3 bases and V 1 base, and 3 bases lay outside the gene matches. CDR3 length: 15 residues. Germline lookup yields CDR1 MNHNS and CDR2 SASEGT. As DNA, the CDR3 is TGTGCCAGCAGTGAAGAGGCTAGCGGCTACAATGAGCAGTTCTTC. As protein: CASSEEASGYNEQFF.

The genes are TRBV29-1 and TRBJ1-1; 7 bases are a match to TRBD1. Per germline, CDR1 SQVTM and CDR2 ANQGSEA. This CDR3 has 14 residues. J lost 1 base, V lost 5 bases, and 7 bases had no gene match. The CDR3 DNA follows: TGCAGCGTTATCCGACAGGGCTGGAACACTGAAGCTTTCTTT. This gives the protein CSVIRQGWNTEAFF.

This clone was picked up a small number of times. V and J are TRBV10-3 and TRBJ2-7; tentative D call: TRBD2 (5 bases). This CDR3 spans 18 amino acids. V was pared by 0 bases and J by 2 bases, with 20 bases between. Germline V gene data show CDR1 as ENHRY and CDR2 as SYGVKD. CDR3 in amino acids: CAISESSEARILTYEQYF. CDR3 in DNA: TGTGCCATCAGTGAGTCTAGCGAGGCCAGGATCCTAACCTACGAGCAGTACTTC.

This chain joins TRBV3-1 (or the pseudogene TRBV3-2) and TRBJ2-7, with D uncertain. CDR1 is LGHDT and CDR2 is YNNKEL in the germline V gene (reference sequence). The CDR3 consists of 13 residues. V lost 1 base to trimming and J lost 2 bases, with 6 bases between them. The DNA of the CDR3 is TGTGCCAGCAGCCAAGGGGCAGCCTACGAGCAGTACTTC. Its translation is CASSQGAAYEQYF.

This clone was picked up a small number of times. The chain recombines TRBV5-1 with TRBJ2-7; D perhaps matches TRBD1 (5 bases). In germline, CDR1 is SGHRS, CDR2 YFSETQ. The CDR3 has 16 residues. Trimming cost V 0 bases and J 0 bases, with 13 bases left between them. This CDR3 is CASSLAAGFSSYEQYF. CDR3 bases: TGCGCCAGCAGCTTGGCGGCAGGGTTTAGCTCCTACGAGCAGTACTTC. The variable domain in full, completed from reference TRBV5-1 and TRBJ2-7, reads KAGVTQTPRYLIKTRGQQVTLSCSPISGHRSVSWYQQTPGQGLQFLFEYFSETQRNKGNFPGRFSGRQFSNSRSEMNVSTLELGDSALYLCASSLAAGFSSYEQYFGPGTRLTVT.

V is TRBV6-5 and J is TRBJ2-1, with D perhaps TRBD1 (5 bases). Trimming removed 3 bases from V and 9 bases from J, with 18 bases in between. This CDR3 spans 15 amino acids. Germline loops: CDR1 MNHEY, CDR2 SVGAGI. DNA of the CDR3: TGTGCCAGCAGTTATAGGGCAGGGCAGAAATTTGAGCAGTTCTTC. Translating it yields CASSYRAGQKFEQFF.

The V gene is TRBV4-1, the J gene TRBJ1-5; no firm D call. CDR3 length: 13 residues. Between the trimmed V and J ends, which lost 4 bases and 7 bases, there was a span of 11 bases. Germline CDR1 MGHRA, CDR2 YSYEKL. The CDR3, as DNA: TGCGCCAGCAGCCTGGCTGGAGGGCAGCCCCAGCATTTT. Residues: CASSLAGGQPQHF.

V usage is TRBV30 and J usage is TRBJ2-7, with TRBD1 matching 8 bases. CDR3 length equals 12 residues. V gave up 1 base and J gave up 4 bases; unmatched junction bases: 0. The germline V gene has CDR1 GTSNPN and CDR2 SVGIG (reference sequence). The CDR3 protein is CAWSGQGYEQYF. The DNA for the CDR3 is TGTGCCTGGAGTGGACAGGGGTACGAGCAGTACTTC. Combining the CDR3 with reference TRBV30 and TRBJ2-7 gives the whole variable domain SQTIHQWPATLVQPVGSPLSLECTVEGTSNPNLYWYRQAAGRGLQLLFYSVGIGQISSEVPQNLSASRPQDRQFILSSKKLLLSDSGFYLCAWSGQGYEQYFGPGTRLTVT.

J is TRBJ2-5 and V is TRBV28; 11 bases align to TRBD1. The germline CDR1 and CDR2 sequences are MDHEN and SYDVKM. The CDR3 consists of 15 residues. Germline trimming cut 5 bases from V and 5 bases from J; bases unmatched to any gene: 7. This CDR3 is CASSSPGTGGETQYF. CDR3 coding DNA: TGTGCCAGCAGTAGCCCCGGGACAGGGGGTGAGACCCAGTACTTC.

The chain carries TRBV3-1 (or the pseudogene TRBV3-2) and TRBJ2-5; D uncertain. Between the trimmed V and J ends, which lost 3 bases and 1 base, there was a span of 6 bases. Germline assignment: CDR1 LGHDT and CDR2 YNNKEL (reference sequence). The CDR3 covers 13 residues. CDR3: CASSQRLQETQYF. In DNA, the CDR3 is TGTGCCAGCAGCCAGAGACTCCAAGAGACCCAGTACTTC.

The J gene is TRBJ1-3, the V gene TRBV2; D gene uncertain. Germline CDR1 is SNHLY and CDR2 is FYNNEI. CDR3 length equals 18 residues. Trimming took off 2 bases at V and 0 bases at J, with 17 bases between the two ends. The CDR3 sequence is CASSEPPGSLLSGNTIYF. CDR3 bases: TGTGCCAGCAGTGAACCTCCCGGGAGCTTGCTCTCTGGAAACACCATATATTTT.

The chain carries TRBV18 and TRBJ2-5; weak D call: TRBD2 (6 bases). V lost 3 bases and J lost 2, with 10 bases in between. Germline-derived CDR1 and CDR2 are KGHSH and LQKENI. This CDR3 has 14 residues. CDR3 nucleotide sequence: TGTGCCAGCTCACCTGGGGGAGGACAAGAGACCCAGTACTTC. This gives the protein CASSPGGGQETQYF. The full variable domain, in which reference TRBV18 and TRBJ2-5 provide the parts outside the CDR3, is NAGVMQNPRHLVRRRGQEARLRCSPMKGHSHVYWYRQLPEEGLKFMVYLQKENIIDESGMPKERFSAEFPKEGPSILRIQQVVRGDSAAYFCASSPGGGQETQYFGPGTRLLVL.

Note on this clone: Within the sample, other DNA sequences also encode this same CDR3. V usage is TRBV7-3 and J usage is TRBJ2-5, with TRBD1 identical over 7 bases. J lost 1 base, V lost 5 bases, and 4 bases had no gene match. The CDR3 sequence is 14 residues long. Germline V lookup: CDR1 SGHTA, CDR2 FQGTGA. The CDR3 nucleotides read TGTGCCAGCAGCCTTGGGACAGCCCAAGAGACCCAGTACTTC. This codes for CASSLGTAQETQYF.

V is TRBV10-3 and J is TRBJ1-1; weak D call: TRBD1 (5 bases). The CDR3 covers 14 residues. Germline loops: CDR1 ENHRY, CDR2 SYGVKD. The ends were cut back, 4 bases at V and 3 bases at J, with 12 bases in the middle. This CDR3 reads CAISAGGEDTEAFF. DNA of the CDR3: TGTGCCATCAGTGCCGGGGGGGAGGACACTGAAGCTTTCTTT.